Included here is one T cell receptor beta chain sequence, with context. Its cognate antigen is unknown. Germline values: CDR1 SNHLY, CDR2 FYNNEI. V lost 9 bases, J lost 1 base, and 7 bases lay in between. The CDR3 sequence is 11 residues long. Using immunoSEQ multiplex PCR, the repertoire was profiled, and TCRdb retains in-frame clones only, with some absent. The sample consists of about 59,000 clones, roughly 85% of them appearing once. The data belong to a study of CD4 T cells in relation to SARS-CoV-2 and coronaviruses. Study-level results: Monoreactive clones expanded significantly more to SARS-CoV-2 than crossreactive clones did. In around 60% of donors, memory CD4+ clonotypes crossrecognized SARS-CoV-2 and at least one common cold coronavirus spike. Pre-pandemic and post-infection samples never came from the same donor.

The unexposed donors gave CD4+ T cells in about 2010-2019, prior to COVID-19. The rearrangement uses TRBV2 and TRBJ2-7; unclear D gene. The sequence derives from a human donor in good health. The material sequenced was memory CD4+ T cells from PBMCs. The CDR3 sequence is CASKESYEQYF. CDR3 nucleotide sequence: TGTGCCAGTAAGGAGTCCTACGAGCAGTACTTC.